This T cell receptor (beta chain) is from a study of blood T cell repertoires in COVID-19. In regard to this clone: Germline and junction disagree at one end, which may indicate a read error.

CDR1 MNHEY and CDR2 SVGAGI come from the germline V gene. CDR3 length: 16 residues. The assay was immunoSEQ multiplex PCR, and TCRdb's table has in-frame clones only and misses some. The sample gives roughly 110,000 clones, about 90% of which show up once; less than 1.5% is in the top ten. This chain links TRBV6-5 with TRBJ1-1; D is ambiguous. The TCR originated in a woman in her thirties with acute or convalescent COVID-19. Material for sequencing was peripheral blood. The CDR3 spells CASSYPPLGMNSEAFF. In DNA, the CDR3 is TGTGCCAGCAGTTACCCTCCCTTGGGCATGAACTCTGAAGCTTTCTTT.